This TCR beta chain was found in a study of Graves' ophthalmopathy and Graves' hyperthyroidism. The TCR beta CDR3 regions underwent amplification from RNA transcripts. Amplification began with first-round RT-PCR using HTBI primers, then second-round multiplex PCR was performed. TCRdb itself ran the multiplex PCR reads through MiXCR, one entry per CDR3 protein. This table holds 150,000 or so distinct CDR3 sequences, over 35% found once. CAS ≥3, NOSPECS ≥4, moderate-to-severe activity and duration under 3 months marked donors with ophthalmopathy. The CDR3 sequence is 15 residues long. The germline V gene encodes CDR1 SGHAT and CDR2 FQDESV (reference sequence). The germline V and J ends were trimmed by 3 bases and 0 bases, with 12 bases remaining between them. This clonotype was counted at least ten times.

The genes are TRBV11-1 and TRBJ2-7, with a tentative D call TRBD2 (6 bases). Specimen: peripheral blood. The sequence derives from a woman aged 40 to 50 with Graves' ophthalmopathy. The CDR3 DNA is TGTGCCAGCAGCTTTAGCGGTCTTAGCTCCTACGAGCAGTACTTC. Translated, it gives CASSFSGLSSYEQYF.